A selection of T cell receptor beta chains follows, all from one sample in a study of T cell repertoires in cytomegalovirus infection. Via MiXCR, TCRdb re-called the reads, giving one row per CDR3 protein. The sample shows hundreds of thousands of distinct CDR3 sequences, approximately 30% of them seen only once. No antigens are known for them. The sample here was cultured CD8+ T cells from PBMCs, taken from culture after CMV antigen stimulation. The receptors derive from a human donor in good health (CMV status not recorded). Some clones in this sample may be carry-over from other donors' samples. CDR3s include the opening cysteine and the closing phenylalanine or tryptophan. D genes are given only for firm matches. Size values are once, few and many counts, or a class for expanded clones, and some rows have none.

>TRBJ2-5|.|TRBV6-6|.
CASSFTSARKQETQYF
TGTGCCAGCAGTTTTACATCGGCCCGTAAGCAAGAGACCCAGTACTTC
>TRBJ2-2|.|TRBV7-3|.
CASSLPRRGNTGELFF
TGTGCCAGCAGCTTACCTCGACGGGGGAACACCGGGGAGCTGTTTTTT
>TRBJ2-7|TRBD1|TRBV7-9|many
CASSLYPGTGQYEQYF
TGTGCCAGCAGCCTATACCCCGGGACAGGCCAATACGAGCAGTACTTC
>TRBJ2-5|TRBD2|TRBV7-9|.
CASSGRDYWETQYF
TGTGCCAGCAGCGGCCGGGACTATTGGGAGACCCAGTACTTC
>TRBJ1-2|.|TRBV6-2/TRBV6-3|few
CASRRTYEYGYTF
TGTGCCAGCAGGAGGACCTACGAGTATGGCTACACCTTC
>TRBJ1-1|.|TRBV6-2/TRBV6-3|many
CATRQGMNTEAFF
TGTGCCACTCGGCAAGGCATGAACACTGAAGCTTTCTTT
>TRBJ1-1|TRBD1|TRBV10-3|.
CAISEPLRQGIGTEACF
TGTGCCATCAGTGAGCCGCTGCGACAGGGGATTGGGACTGAAGCTTGCTTT
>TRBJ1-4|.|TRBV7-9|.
CASSWEGEKLFF
TGTGCCAGCAGTTGGGAGGGTGAAAAACTGTTTTTT
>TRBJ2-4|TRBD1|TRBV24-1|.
CATSLGTGANIQYF
TGTGCCACCAGTCTTGGGACAGGGGCGAACATTCAGTACTTC
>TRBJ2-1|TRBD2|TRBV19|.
CASTGRGGYNEQFF
TGTGCCAGTACCGGGAGGGGGGGTTACAATGAGCAGTTCTTC
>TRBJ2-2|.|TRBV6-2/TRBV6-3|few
CASSYSDRSIPRTGELFF
TGTGCCAGCAGTTACTCGGACAGATCGATTCCCCGGACCGGGGAGCTGTTTTTT
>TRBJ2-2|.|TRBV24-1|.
CATSDLAEDTGELFF
TGTGCCACCAGTGATTTGGCCGAAGACACCGGGGAGCTGTTTTTT
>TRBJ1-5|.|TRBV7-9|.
CASSLGGRGGNQPQHF
TGTGCCAGCAGCTTAGGTGGCAGGGGAGGAAATCAGCCCCAGCATTTT
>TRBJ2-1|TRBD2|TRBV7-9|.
CASTFFPLAGALSSYNEQFF
TGTGCCAGCACCTTTTTCCCCCTAGCGGGGGCACTCTCATCCTACAATGAGCAGTTCTTC
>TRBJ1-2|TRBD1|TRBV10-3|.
CAIRETGPYGYTF
TGTGCCATCAGGGAGACAGGGCCCTATGGCTACACCTTC
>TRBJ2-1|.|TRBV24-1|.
CATAAGGVYNEQFF
TGTGCCACCGCGGCCGGGGGCGTCTACAATGAGCAGTTCTTC
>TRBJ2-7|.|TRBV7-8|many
CASSLAVSANYEQYF
TGTGCCAGCAGCTTAGCGGTCAGCGCGAACTACGAGCAGTACTTC
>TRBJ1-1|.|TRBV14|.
CASRVGPIHTEAFF
TGTGCCAGCAGAGTTGGCCCGATTCACACTGAAGCTTTCTTT
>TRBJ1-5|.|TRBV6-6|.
CASSQIYQPQHF
TGTGCCAGCAGTCAAATTTATCAGCCCCAGCATTTT
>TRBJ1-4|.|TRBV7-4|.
CASSSRLNEKLFF
TGTGCCAGCAGCTCGAGGCTTAATGAAAAACTGTTTTTT
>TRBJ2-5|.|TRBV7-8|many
CASSFPSEVGETQYF
TGTGCCAGCAGCTTTCCCTCCGAGGTGGGAGAGACCCAGTACTTC
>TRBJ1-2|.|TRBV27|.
CASRQPGQLGGYTF
TGTGCCAGCAGACAGCCCGGACAGTTAGGTGGCTACACCTTC
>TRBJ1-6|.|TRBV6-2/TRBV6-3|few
CASGGTENSPLHF
TGTGCCAGCGGGGGGACGGAAAATTCACCCCTCCACTTT
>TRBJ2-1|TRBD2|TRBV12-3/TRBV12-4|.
CASSLSPSGVNEQFF
TGTGCCAGCAGTTTATCCCCTAGCGGGGTAAATGAGCAGTTCTTC
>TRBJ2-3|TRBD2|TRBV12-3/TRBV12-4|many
CASKLAGDASDTQYF
TGTGCCAGCAAATTAGCGGGGGATGCTTCAGATACGCAGTATTTT
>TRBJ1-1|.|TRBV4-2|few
CASSQGGPDTEAFF
TGTGCCAGCAGCCAAGGAGGTCCTGACACTGAAGCTTTCTTT
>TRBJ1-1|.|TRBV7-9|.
CASTGFITIPFF
TGTGCCAGCACCGGGTTCATCACCATCCCTTTCTTT
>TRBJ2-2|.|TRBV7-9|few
CASSWTRKNAGELFF
TGTGCCAGCAGCTGGACACGAAAAAACGCCGGGGAGCTGTTTTTT
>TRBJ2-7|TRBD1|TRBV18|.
CASSPVDRVDEQYF
TGTGCCAGCTCACCCGTGGACAGGGTCGACGAGCAGTACTTC
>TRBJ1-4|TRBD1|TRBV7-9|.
CASSDGTGGYEKLFF
TGTGCCAGCAGCGATGGGACAGGGGGGTACGAAAAACTGTTTTTT
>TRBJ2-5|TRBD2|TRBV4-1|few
CASSPLERGNLVETQYF
TGCGCCAGCAGCCCCCTTGAGCGGGGGAACCTGGTAGAGACCCAGTACTTC
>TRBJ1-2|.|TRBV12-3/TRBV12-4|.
CASSPSGPSAGYTF
TGTGCCAGCAGTCCATCGGGACCTAGTGCTGGCTACACCTTC
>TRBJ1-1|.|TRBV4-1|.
CASSHRSALTEAFF
TGCGCCAGCAGCCACCGGTCGGCACTCACTGAAGCTTTCTTT
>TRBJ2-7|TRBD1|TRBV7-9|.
CASRQGQVYEQYF
TGTGCCAGCCGACAGGGGCAAGTCTACGAGCAGTACTTC
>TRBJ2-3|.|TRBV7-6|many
CASSLGVPDTQYF
TGTGCCAGCAGCTTAGGCGTCCCAGATACGCAGTATTTT
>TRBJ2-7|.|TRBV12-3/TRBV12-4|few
CASSPNQGFSYEQYF
TGTGCCAGCAGCCCAAATCAGGGGTTTTCCTACGAGCAGTACTTC
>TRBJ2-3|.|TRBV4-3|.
CASSQDGRDPQYF
TGCGCCAGCAGCCAAGATGGCAGGGATCCGCAGTATTTT
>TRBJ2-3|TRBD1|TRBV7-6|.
CASSLGQGIWYTQYF
TGTGCCAGCAGCCTAGGACAGGGGATCTGGTATACGCAGTATTTT
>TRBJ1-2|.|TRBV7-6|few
CASSPTGETYNYGYTF
TGTGCCAGCAGCCCAACGGGGGAAACTTATAACTATGGCTACACCTTC
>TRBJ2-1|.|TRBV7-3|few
CASSPSPHRVTYNEQFF
TGTGCCAGCAGCCCCAGCCCCCACCGCGTAACCTACAATGAGCAGTTCTTC
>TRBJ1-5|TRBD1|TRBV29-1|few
CSVFGRDSESQPQHF
TGCAGCGTTTTCGGCCGGGACAGTGAGAGTCAGCCCCAGCATTTT
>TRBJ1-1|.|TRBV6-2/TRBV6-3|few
CASSRGGHTEAFF
TGTGCCAGCAGCCGCGGGGGCCACACTGAAGCTTTCTTT
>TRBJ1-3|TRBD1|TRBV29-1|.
CSANGQGGPGNTIYF
TGCAGCGCCAACGGACAGGGTGGCCCTGGAAACACCATATATTTT
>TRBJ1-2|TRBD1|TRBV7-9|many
CASSPGQTNYGYTF
TGTGCCAGCAGCCCGGGACAGACTAACTATGGCTACACCTTC
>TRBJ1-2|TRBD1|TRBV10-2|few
CASTGQGDGYTF
TGCGCCAGCACCGGACAGGGTGATGGCTACACCTTC
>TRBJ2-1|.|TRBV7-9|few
CAAQVTYNEQFF
TGTGCCGCGCAAGTTACCTACAATGAGCAGTTCTTC
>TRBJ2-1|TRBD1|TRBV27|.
CASSTRQGPGYEQFF
TGTGCCAGCAGCACAAGACAGGGGCCTGGTTATGAGCAGTTCTTC
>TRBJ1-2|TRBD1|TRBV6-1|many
CASSVGQGRNYGYTF
TGTGCCAGCAGTGTGGGACAGGGAAGGAACTATGGCTACACCTTC
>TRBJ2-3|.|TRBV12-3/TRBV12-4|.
CASLLTDTQYF
TGTGCCAGCCTTTTGACAGATACGCAGTATTTT